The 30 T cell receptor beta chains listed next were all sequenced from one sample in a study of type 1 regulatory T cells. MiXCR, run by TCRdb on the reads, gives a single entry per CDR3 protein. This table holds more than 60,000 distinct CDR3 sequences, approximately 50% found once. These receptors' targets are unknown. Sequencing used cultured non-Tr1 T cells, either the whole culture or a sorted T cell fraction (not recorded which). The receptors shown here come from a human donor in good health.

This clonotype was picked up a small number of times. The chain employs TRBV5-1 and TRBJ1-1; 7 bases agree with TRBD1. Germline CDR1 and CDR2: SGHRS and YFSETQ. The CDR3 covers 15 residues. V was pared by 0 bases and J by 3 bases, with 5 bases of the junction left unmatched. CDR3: CASSLGDRRHTEAFF. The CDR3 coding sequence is TGCGCCAGCAGCTTGGGGGACAGAAGGCACACTGAAGCTTTCTTT.

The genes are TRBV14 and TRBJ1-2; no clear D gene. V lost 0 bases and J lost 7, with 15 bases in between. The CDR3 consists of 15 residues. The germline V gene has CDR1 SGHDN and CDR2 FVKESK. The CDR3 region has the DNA TGTGCCAGCAGCCAAGACAACAGACTCGCGACTGGCTACACCTTC. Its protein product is CASSQDNRLATGYTF.

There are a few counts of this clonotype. CDR3 bases: TGTGCCTACCAAGGGCACAAGCAGTACTTC. It codes for CAYQGHKQYF. The chain couples TRBV27 to TRBJ2-7; no firm D call. CDR1 is MNHEY, CDR2 SMNVEV, per germline (reference sequence). V lost 11 bases and J 8 bases, leaving 13 bases between the germline ends. The CDR3 consists of 10 residues.

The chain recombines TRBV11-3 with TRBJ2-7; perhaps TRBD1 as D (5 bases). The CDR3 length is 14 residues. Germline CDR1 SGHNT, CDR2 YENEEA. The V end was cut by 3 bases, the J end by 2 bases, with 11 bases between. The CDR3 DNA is TGTGCCAGCAGCTTCAGGGCAGGAACCTACGAGCAGTACTTC. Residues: CASSFRAGTYEQYF.

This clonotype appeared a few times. The CDR3 loop reads CASSSPGQGAGNTGELFF. In DNA, the CDR3 is TGTGCCAGCAGCTCCCCGGGACAGGGGGCGGGGAACACCGGGGAGCTGTTTTTT. The chain combines TRBV12-3 or TRBV12-4 with TRBJ2-2; TRBD1 agrees at 12 bases. The CDR3 extends over 18 amino acids. The ends lost 6 bases at V and 1 base at J; junction bases unmatched: 9.

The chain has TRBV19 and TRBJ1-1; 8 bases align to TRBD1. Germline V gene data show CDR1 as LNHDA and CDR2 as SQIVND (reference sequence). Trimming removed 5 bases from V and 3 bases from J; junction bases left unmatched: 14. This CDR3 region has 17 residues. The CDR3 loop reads CASSDWFSQGGDTEAFF. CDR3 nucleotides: TGTGCCAGTAGTGACTGGTTTTCACAGGGGGGAGACACTGAAGCTTTCTTT.

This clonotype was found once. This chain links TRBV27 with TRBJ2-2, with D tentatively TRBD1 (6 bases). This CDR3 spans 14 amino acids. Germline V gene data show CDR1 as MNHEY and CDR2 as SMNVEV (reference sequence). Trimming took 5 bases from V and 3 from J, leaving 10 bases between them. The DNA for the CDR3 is TGTGCCAGCAGTACCAACAGGGACACCGGGGAGCTGTTTTTT. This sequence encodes CASSTNRDTGELFF.

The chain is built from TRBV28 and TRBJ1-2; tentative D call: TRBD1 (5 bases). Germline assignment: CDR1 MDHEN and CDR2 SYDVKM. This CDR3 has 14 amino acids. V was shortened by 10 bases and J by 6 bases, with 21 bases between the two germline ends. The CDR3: CAIPRTARGNGYTF. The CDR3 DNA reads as TGTGCCATACCAAGGACCGCCCGGGGCAATGGCTACACCTTC.

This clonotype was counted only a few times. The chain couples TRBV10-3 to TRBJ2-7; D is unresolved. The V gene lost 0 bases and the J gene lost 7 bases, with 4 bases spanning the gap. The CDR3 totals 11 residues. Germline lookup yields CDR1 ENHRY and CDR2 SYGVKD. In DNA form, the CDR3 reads TGTGCCATCAGTGAGTCTATGGAGCAGTACTTC. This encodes CAISESMEQYF.

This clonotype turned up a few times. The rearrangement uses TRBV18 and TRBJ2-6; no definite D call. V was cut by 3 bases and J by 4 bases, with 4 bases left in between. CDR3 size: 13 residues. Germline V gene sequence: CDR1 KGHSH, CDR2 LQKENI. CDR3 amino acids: CASSPQGANVLTF. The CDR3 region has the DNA TGTGCCAGCTCACCCCAGGGGGCCAACGTCCTGACTTTC.

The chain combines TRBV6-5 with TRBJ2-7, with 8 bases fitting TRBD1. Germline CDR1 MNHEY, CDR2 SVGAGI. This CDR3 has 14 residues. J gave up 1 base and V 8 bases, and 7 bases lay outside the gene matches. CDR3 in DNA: TGTGCCAGCGGGTCGACAGGGGTATCCTACGAGCAGTACTTC. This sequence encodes CASGSTGVSYEQYF.

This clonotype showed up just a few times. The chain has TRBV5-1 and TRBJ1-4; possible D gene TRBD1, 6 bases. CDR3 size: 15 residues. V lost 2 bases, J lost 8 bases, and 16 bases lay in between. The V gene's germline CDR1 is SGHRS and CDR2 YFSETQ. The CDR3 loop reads CASSLWSGAEEKLFF. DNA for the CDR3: TGCGCCAGCAGCTTATGGTCAGGGGCCGAAGAAAAACTGTTTTTT. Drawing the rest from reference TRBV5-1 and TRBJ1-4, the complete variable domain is KAGVTQTPRYLIKTRGQQVTLSCSPISGHRSVSWYQQTPGQGLQFLFEYFSETQRNKGNFPGRFSGRQFSNSRSEMNVSTLELGDSALYLCASSLWSGAEEKLFFGSGTQLSVL.

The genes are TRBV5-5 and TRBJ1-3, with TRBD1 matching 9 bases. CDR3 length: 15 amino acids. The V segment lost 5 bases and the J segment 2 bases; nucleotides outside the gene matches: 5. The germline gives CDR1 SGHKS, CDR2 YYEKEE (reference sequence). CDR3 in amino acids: CASRMDRGAGNTIYF. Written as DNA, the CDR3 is TGTGCCAGCAGGATGGACAGGGGAGCTGGAAACACCATATATTTT.

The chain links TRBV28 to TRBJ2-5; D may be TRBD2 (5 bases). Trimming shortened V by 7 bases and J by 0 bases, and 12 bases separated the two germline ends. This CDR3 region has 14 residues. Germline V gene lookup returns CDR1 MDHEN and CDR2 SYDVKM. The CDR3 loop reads CASNPTGNQETQYF. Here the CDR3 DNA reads TGTGCCAGCAACCCCACGGGAAACCAAGAGACCCAGTACTTC. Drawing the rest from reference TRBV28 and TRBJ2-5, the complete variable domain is DVKVTQSSRYLVKRTGEKVFLECVQDMDHENMFWYRQDPGLGLRLIYFSYDVKMKEKGDIPEGYSVSREKKERFSLILESASTNQTSMYLCASNPTGNQETQYFGPGTRLLVL.

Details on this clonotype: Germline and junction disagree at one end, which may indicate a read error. The CDR3 reads CASARGASSSYNEQLF. In DNA, the CDR3 is TGTGCCTCAGCTAGGGGAGCCTCTAGCTCCTACAATGAGCAGCTCTTC. The chain couples TRBV7-6 to TRBJ2-1; tentatively, D is TRBD1 or TRBD2 (5 bases each). The germline CDR1 and CDR2 sequences are SGHVS and FNYEAQ. CDR3 length equals 16 residues. Drawing the rest from reference TRBV7-6 and TRBJ2-1, the complete variable domain is GAGVSQSPRYKVTKRGQDVALRCDPISGHVSLYWYRQALGQGPEFLTYFNYEAQQDKSGLPNDRFSAERPEGSISTLTIQRTEQRDSAMYRCASARGASSSYNEQLFGPGTRLTVL.

The CDR3 DNA reads as TGCAGTGCTAGGAAGGGTGGGTTGTCGGCCGGGGAGCTGTTTTTT. Translating it yields CSARKGGLSAGELFF. The chain employs TRBV20-1 and TRBJ2-2; the D is unclear. CDR1 is DFQATT and CDR2 is SNEGSKA in the germline V gene (reference sequence). V shed 3 bases and J shed 6 bases, with 17 bases lying between them. The CDR3 extends over 15 amino acids.

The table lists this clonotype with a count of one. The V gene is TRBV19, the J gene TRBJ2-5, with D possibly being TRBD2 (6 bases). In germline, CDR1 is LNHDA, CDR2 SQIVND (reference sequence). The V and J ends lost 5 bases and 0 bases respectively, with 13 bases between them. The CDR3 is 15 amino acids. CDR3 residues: CASSGGTAYQETQYF. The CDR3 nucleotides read TGTGCCAGTAGTGGGGGGACCGCGTACCAAGAGACCCAGTACTTC.

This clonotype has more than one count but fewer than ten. CDR3 residues: CASSQGDRVFGYTF. The CDR3 DNA follows: TGCGCCAGCAGCCAGGGGGACAGGGTTTTTGGCTACACCTTC. The rearrangement joins TRBV4-1 to TRBJ1-2, with 9 positions matching TRBD1. The CDR3 sequence is 14 residues long. The germline CDR1 and CDR2 sequences are MGHRA and YSYEKL. V trimming: 3 bases; J trimming: 7 bases; junction bases outside the gene matches: 6.

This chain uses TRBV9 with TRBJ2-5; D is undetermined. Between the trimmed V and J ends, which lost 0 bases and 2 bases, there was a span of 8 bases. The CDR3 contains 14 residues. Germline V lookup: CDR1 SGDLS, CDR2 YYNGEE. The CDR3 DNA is TGTGCCAGCAGCGTAGATCCTCTACAAGAGACCCAGTACTTC. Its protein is CASSVDPLQETQYF.

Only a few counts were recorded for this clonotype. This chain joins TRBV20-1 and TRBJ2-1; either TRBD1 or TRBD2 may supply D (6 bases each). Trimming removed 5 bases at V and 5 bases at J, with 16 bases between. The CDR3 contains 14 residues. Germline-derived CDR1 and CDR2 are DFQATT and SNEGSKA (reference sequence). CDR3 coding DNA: TGCAGTGCTCCTCGGGGGCGAATCGACAATGAGCAGTTCTTC. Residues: CSAPRGRIDNEQFF.

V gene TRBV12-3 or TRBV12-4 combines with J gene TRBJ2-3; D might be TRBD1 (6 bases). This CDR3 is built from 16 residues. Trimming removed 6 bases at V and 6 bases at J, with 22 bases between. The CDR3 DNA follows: TGTGCCAGCAGGCCAGAACAGGGTGGCGGGTCGGATACGCAGTATTTT. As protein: CASRPEQGGGSDTQYF.

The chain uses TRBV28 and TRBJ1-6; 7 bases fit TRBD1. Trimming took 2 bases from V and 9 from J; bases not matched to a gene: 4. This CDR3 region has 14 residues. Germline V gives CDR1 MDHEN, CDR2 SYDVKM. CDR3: CASSLRQGSSPLHF. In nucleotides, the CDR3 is TGTGCCAGCAGTTTAAGACAGGGTAGTTCACCCCTCCACTTT. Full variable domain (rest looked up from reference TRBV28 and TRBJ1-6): DVKVTQSSRYLVKRTGEKVFLECVQDMDHENMFWYRQDPGLGLRLIYFSYDVKMKEKGDIPEGYSVSREKKERFSLILESASTNQTSMYLCASSLRQGSSPLHFGNGTRLTVT.

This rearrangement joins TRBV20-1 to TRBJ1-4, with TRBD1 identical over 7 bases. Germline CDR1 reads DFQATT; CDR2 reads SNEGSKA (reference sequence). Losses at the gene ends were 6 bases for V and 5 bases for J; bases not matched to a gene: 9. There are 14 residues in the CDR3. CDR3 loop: CSAPPTGQNEKLFF. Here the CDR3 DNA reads TGCAGTGCACCGCCGACAGGGCAGAATGAAAAACTGTTTTTT.

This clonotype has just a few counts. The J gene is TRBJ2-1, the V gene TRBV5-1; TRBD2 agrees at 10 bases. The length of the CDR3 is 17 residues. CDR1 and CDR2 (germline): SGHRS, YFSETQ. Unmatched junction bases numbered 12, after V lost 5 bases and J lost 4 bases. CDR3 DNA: TGCGCCAGCAGTCAATTTCCCAGCGGGGGGGGTTACAATGAGCAGTTCTTC. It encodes CASSQFPSGGGYNEQFF. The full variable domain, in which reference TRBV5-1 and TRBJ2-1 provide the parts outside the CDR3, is KAGVTQTPRYLIKTRGQQVTLSCSPISGHRSVSWYQQTPGQGLQFLFEYFSETQRNKGNFPGRFSGRQFSNSRSEMNVSTLELGDSALYLCASSQFPSGGGYNEQFFGPGTRLTVL.

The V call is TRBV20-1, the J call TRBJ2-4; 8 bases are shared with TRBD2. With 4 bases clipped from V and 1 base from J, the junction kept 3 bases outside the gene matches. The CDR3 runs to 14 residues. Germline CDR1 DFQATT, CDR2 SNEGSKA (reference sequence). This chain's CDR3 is CSAIGGVAKNIQYF. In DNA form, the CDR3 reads TGCAGTGCTATCGGGGGGGTTGCCAAAAACATTCAGTACTTC.

The CDR3 DNA is TGTGCCAGCAGGCCCCGGGACAGGCCCACAGATACGCAGTATTTT. This sequence encodes CASRPRDRPTDTQYF. The chain links TRBV6-2 or TRBV6-3 to TRBJ2-3, with 8 bases lining up with TRBD1. Germline CDR1 is MNHEY and CDR2 is SVGEGT. The CDR3 is made up of 15 amino acids. V trimming: 6 bases; J trimming: 2 bases; junction bases outside the gene matches: 7.

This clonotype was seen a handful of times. The CDR3 DNA sequence: TGTGCCAGCAGTGCGACAGGGGCCTTACAAGAGACCCAGTACTTC. Its protein is CASSATGALQETQYF. The chain has TRBV6-1 and TRBJ2-5; 8 nucleotides agree with TRBD1. Per the germline V gene, CDR1 is MNHNS and CDR2 is SASEGT. This CDR3 has 15 residues. V gave up 4 bases and J gave up 2 bases; unmatched junction bases: 6.

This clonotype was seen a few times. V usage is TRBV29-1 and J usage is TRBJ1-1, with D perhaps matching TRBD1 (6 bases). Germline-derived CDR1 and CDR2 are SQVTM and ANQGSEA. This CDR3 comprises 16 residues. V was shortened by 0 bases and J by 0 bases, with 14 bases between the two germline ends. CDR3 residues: CSVEDGGGGLNTEAFF. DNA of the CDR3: TGCAGCGTTGAAGATGGTGGAGGGGGATTGAACACTGAAGCTTTCTTT.

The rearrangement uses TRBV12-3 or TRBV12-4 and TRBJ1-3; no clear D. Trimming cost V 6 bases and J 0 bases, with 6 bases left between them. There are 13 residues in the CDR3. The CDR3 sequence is CASSPRSGNTIYF. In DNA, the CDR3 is TGTGCCAGCAGCCCCCGCTCTGGAAACACCATATATTTT.

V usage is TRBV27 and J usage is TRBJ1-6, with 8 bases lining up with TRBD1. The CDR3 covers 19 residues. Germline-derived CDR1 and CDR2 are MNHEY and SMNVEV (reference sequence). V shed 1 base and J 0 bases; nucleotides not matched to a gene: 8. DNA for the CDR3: TGTGCCAGCAGTTTATATGGGGGGACAGGCAACTCCTATAATTCACCCCTCCACTTT. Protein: CASSLYGGTGNSYNSPLHF.